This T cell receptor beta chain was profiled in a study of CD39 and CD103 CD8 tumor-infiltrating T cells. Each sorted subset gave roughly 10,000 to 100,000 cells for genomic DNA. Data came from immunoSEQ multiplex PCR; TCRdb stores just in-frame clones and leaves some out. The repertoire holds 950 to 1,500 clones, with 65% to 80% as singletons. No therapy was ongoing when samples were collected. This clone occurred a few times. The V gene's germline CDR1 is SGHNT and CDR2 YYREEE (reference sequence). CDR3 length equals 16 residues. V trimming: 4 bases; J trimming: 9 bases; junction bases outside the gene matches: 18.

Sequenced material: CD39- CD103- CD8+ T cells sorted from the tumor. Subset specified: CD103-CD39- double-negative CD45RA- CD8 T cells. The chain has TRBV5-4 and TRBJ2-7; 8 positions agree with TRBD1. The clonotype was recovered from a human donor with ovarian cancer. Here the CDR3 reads CASSRPDRGYREGQYF. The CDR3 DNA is TGTGCCAGCAGCCGACCTGACAGGGGCTACAGGGAAGGGCAGTACTTC.